Sequencing of this T cell receptor beta chain was carried out in a study of T cell repertoires in cytomegalovirus infection. Across the whole study: Newly reported HLA-C-restricted and thoroughly characterized HLA-B-restricted CMV epitopes were employed.

TCRdb reprocessed the reads with MiXCR, giving one entry per CDR3 protein. Of about 310,000 distinct CDR3 sequences in the sample, 25% were seen once. Study-level results: HLA-C-restricted CMV-specific TCR beta clonotypes prevailed in the ex vivo response.

This clonotype showed up just a few times. The target antigen is unknown. There are 15 residues in the CDR3. Germline V gene sequence: CDR1 MGHRA, CDR2 YSYEKL. The germline V and J ends were trimmed by 0 bases and 2 bases, with 11 bases remaining between them. The chain joins TRBV4-1 to TRBJ2-7; D is unclear. The clonotype was recovered from a human donor in good health (CMV status not recorded). Some clones in this sample may be carry-over from other donors' samples. The input for sequencing was cultured PBMCs, taken from culture after CMV antigen stimulation. CDR3 nucleotide sequence: TGCGCCAGCAGCCAAGATCTGGTGGGCACCTACGAGCAGTACGTC. Translation: CASSQDLVGTYEQYV.